Below, 16 T cell receptor beta chains from the same sample are listed, as sequenced in a study of T cell responses to AZD1222 COVID-19 vaccine (dated by TCRdb to 2020 to 2023). The time point label for this specimen denotes: baseline before first vaccination. Read against the paper, the sample's treatment or condition label means: meningococcal conjugate vaccine given as trial control. Library construction relied on the immunoSEQ multiplex PCR assay. TCRdb holds this immuneACCESS table with in-frame rearrangements only. Some clones are missing; in checked studies, unresolved V genes explain under half, and the rest has no known cause. The sample table contains about 190,000 clones; only one count was recorded for about 90% of them. The ten top clones hold less than 3% of the sample. This material consisted of peripheral blood, taken on day 0 of MenACWY control vaccination. The source is an adult in good health.

This chain connects TRBV18 to TRBJ2-7, with D uncertain. V lost 5 bases and J lost 2, with 13 bases in between. The CDR3 totals 14 residues. The germline gives CDR1 KGHSH, CDR2 LQKENI. The CDR3 loop reads CASSSRTATYEQYF. As DNA, the CDR3 is TGTGCCAGCTCATCGAGGACCGCTACCTACGAGCAGTACTTC.

The chain joins TRBV7-8 to TRBJ2-7; the D is unclear. The CDR3 is 15 amino acids. V lost 5 bases and J 7 bases, leaving 21 bases between the germline ends. CDR1 SGHVS and CDR2 FQNEAQ come from the germline V gene. CDR3: CASSPRPGPSMEQYF. The CDR3, as DNA: TGTGCCAGCAGCCCTCGGCCGGGCCCTAGTATGGAGCAGTACTTC.

The gene calls are TRBV5-6 and TRBJ2-7; the D gene is possibly TRBD2 (6 bases). V was clipped by 2 bases and J by 2 bases, with 14 bases between them. Germline V CDR1 and CDR2: SGHDT, YYEEEE. The CDR3 contains 15 residues. CDR3 region: CASSFAGPLPYEQYF. CDR3 bases: TGTGCCAGCAGCTTTGCGGGACCGCTCCCCTACGAGCAGTACTTC.

CDR3 DNA: TGTGCCAGCAGCTTAGGCCCCGGGGATTCCTACGAGCAGTACTTC. This gives the protein CASSLGPGDSYEQYF. This chain uses TRBV7-2 with TRBJ2-7, with a tentative D call TRBD2 (5 bases). Germline assignment: CDR1 SGHTA and CDR2 FQGNSA. The V end lost 1 base, the J end lost 1 base, and 11 bases lay between the germline ends. CDR3 length: 15 residues.

This clone showed up just once. The chain uses TRBV30 and TRBJ2-7; TRBD2 matches 7 bases. In germline, CDR1 is GTSNPN, CDR2 SVGIG (reference sequence). The CDR3 has 14 amino acids. The ends lost 4 bases at V and 0 bases at J; junction bases unmatched: 6. The CDR3: CAWKRLADSYEQYF. The CDR3 DNA follows: TGTGCCTGGAAAAGGCTAGCGGACTCCTACGAGCAGTACTTC.

The chain recombines TRBV7-3 with TRBJ2-2, with TRBD1 identical over 9 bases. V was clipped by 5 bases and J by 6 bases; unmatched bases: 10. From germline, CDR1 is SGHTA and CDR2 FQGTGA. The CDR3 covers 16 residues. CDR3 sequence reads: CASSPTGTGSAGELFF. Here the CDR3 DNA reads TGTGCCAGCAGCCCGACCGGGACAGGGAGCGCCGGGGAGCTGTTTTTT.

The rearrangement uses TRBV6-5 and TRBJ1-2; unclear D gene. CDR3 length: 12 amino acids. Germline V gene data show CDR1 as MNHEY and CDR2 as SVGAGI. The V end lost 7 bases, the J end lost 8 bases, and 14 bases lay between the germline ends. CDR3 coding DNA: TGTGCCAGCAATGGTGGGGTGGGAGGCTACACCTTC. Protein product: CASNGGVGGYTF.

The chain combines TRBV6-5 with TRBJ2-5, with a weak D call TRBD1 (5 bases). Germline CDR1 is MNHEY and CDR2 is SVGAGI. The CDR3 spans 14 residues. V shed 0 bases and J shed 6 bases, with 11 bases lying between them. CDR3: CASSYSRVEKTQYF. DNA for the CDR3: TGTGCCAGCAGTTACTCCAGGGTTGAGAAGACCCAGTACTTC.

This clone was seen just once. This chain links TRBV3-1 (or the pseudogene TRBV3-2) with TRBJ2-5; 10 bases line up with TRBD2. Germline V gives CDR1 LGHDT, CDR2 YNNKEL (reference sequence). Trimming at V came to 1 base and at J to 1 base, leaving 3 bases not matched to a gene. The CDR3 is 16 residues long. The CDR3 spells CASSQGTSGPQETQYF. Written as DNA, the CDR3 is TGTGCCAGCAGCCAAGGGACTAGCGGCCCCCAAGAGACCCAGTACTTC.

The gene calls are TRBV19 and TRBJ2-3; 8 bases line up with TRBD1. The V gene end was trimmed by 3 bases and the J gene end by 4 bases; junction bases not matched to a gene: 6. The CDR3 spans 15 residues. Germline V CDR1 and CDR2: LNHDA, SQIVND (reference sequence). Here the CDR3 reads CASSMRTGSPDTQYF. CDR3 bases: TGTGCCAGTAGTATGCGGACAGGGAGTCCAGATACGCAGTATTTT.

The chain has TRBV30 and TRBJ1-2; no clear D. Trimming cost V 3 bases and J 3 bases, with 17 bases left between them. The germline gives CDR1 GTSNPN, CDR2 SVGIG (reference sequence). CDR3 length: 15 residues. The CDR3 region has the DNA TGTGCCTGGAGCGGAATCAGGCCTTCTGACTATGGCTACACCTTC. This codes for CAWSGIRPSDYGYTF.

The gene calls are TRBV11-2 and TRBJ2-4, with TRBD1 identical over 8 bases. This CDR3 has 15 amino acids. The V segment lost 5 bases and the J segment 0 bases; nucleotides outside the gene matches: 3. Looked up from germline, CDR1 is SGHAT and CDR2 is FQNNGV. The CDR3 coding sequence is TGTGCCAGCAGCAGGACAGGGCTAGCCAAAAACATTCAGTACTTC. Residues: CASSRTGLAKNIQYF.

The chain links TRBV7-2 to TRBJ2-7; TRBD2 aligns across 9 bases. V shed 3 bases and J 5 bases; nucleotides not matched to a gene: 8. Per germline, CDR1 SGHTA and CDR2 FQGNSA. The CDR3 runs 15 residues. This chain's CDR3 is CASSFPSGRSHEQYF. For the CDR3, the DNA is TGTGCCAGCAGCTTCCCGAGCGGGAGGTCCCACGAGCAGTACTTC.

This chain links TRBV9 with TRBJ1-2; 8 bases fit TRBD1. The CDR3 is made up of 15 amino acids. Germline V CDR1 and CDR2: SGDLS, YYNGEE. Trimming at V came to 2 bases and at J to 4 bases, leaving 7 bases not matched to a gene. The CDR3 coding sequence is TGTGCCAGCAGCGTTAACGACAGGGGTAGCTATGGCTACACCTTC. Translating it yields CASSVNDRGSYGYTF. The variable domain in full, with the rest retrieved from reference TRBV9 and TRBJ1-2, is DSGVTQTPKHLITATGQRVTLRCSPRSGDLSVYWYQQSLDQGLQFLIQYYNGEERAKGNILERFSAQQFPDLHSELNLSSLELGDSALYFCASSVNDRGSYGYTFGSGTRLTVV.

The DNA of the CDR3 is TGTGCCAGGGGGGGGCAGGGTCGCGCAGATACGCAGTATTTT. Translating it yields CARGGQGRADTQYF. The chain joins TRBV19 to TRBJ2-3, with D possibly being TRBD2 (7 bases). V gave up 9 bases and J gave up 4 bases, with 17 bases separating them. Germline loops: CDR1 LNHDA, CDR2 SQIVND (reference sequence). This CDR3 spans 14 amino acids.

CDR3 residues: CASSLLGSPLHF. Here the CDR3 DNA reads TGTGCCAGCAGTCTTTTGGGCTCACCCCTCCACTTT. This chain joins TRBV27 and TRBJ1-6; D is ambiguous. The CDR3 length is 12 residues. V shed 5 bases and J shed 10 bases, with 9 bases lying between them. CDR1 and CDR2 (germline): MNHEY, SMNVEV (reference sequence).